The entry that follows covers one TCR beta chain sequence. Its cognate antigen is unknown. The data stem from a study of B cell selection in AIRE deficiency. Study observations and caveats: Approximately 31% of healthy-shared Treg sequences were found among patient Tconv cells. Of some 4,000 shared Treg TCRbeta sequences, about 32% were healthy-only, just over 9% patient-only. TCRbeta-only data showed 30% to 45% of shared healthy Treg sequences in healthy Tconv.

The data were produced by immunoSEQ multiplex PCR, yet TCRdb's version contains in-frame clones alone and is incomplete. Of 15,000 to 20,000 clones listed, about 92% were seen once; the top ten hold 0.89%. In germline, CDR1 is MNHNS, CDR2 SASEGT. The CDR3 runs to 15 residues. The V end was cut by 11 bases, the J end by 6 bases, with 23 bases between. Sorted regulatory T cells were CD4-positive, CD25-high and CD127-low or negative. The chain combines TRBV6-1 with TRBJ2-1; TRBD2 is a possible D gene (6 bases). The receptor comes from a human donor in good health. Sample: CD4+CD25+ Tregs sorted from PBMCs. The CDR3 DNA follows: TGTGCCGCGACCCCGGGACTCGTAACACTCAATGAGCAGTTCTTC. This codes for CAATPGLVTLNEQFF.